What follows is one T cell receptor beta chain and its context. Its antigen remains unidentified. Base qualities are not provided; no much larger clone lies one nucleotide away. The protocol used for the library was multiplex PCR. Sequenced using an Illumina HiSeq 4000. CDR3 regions were amplified by Arm-PCR with iRepertoire HTBI primers to construct TCR beta libraries. Before sequencing, the PCR products went through gel purification. Per the authors' processing: Gene usage analysis of CDR3 amino acid clonotypes relied on the 55 to 80 TRBV and about 15 TRBJ segments identified across samples. COPE and FqMerger were used to merge the filtered high-quality paired reads into contigs. BLAST was used to align contigs to the IMGT TRBV, TRBD and TRBJ reference genes, and CDR3 was defined following IMGT. Clonotypes above 0.1% frequency were classified as highly expanded clones. Repertoire diversity was measured by Shannon entropy, and V-J evenness by the Gini coefficient. Public clonotypes were defined as clonotypes shared by more than one individual. In TCRdb, the public reads were trimmed at Q25 with fastp and aligned with MiXCR, with productive beta chains retained. When rows share a CDR3 protein, they turn into one entry using the most common DNA and genes. It is TCRdb's table, rather than the study itself, that gives the V and J calls and clone size. The sample table shows roughly 350,000 distinct CDR3 sequences, and about 16% are seen once. The ten biggest clones cover 20% to 25% of the sample.

Interpreted using the paper, the time point label stands for: newly diagnosed GD, antithyroid drugs for less than 3 months. For both TCR sequencing and RNA sequencing, RNA was extracted from PBMCs in TRIzol. The diagnosis of Graves' disease followed American Thyroid Association guidelines. Patients were recruited from an endocrinology department in Xi'an, China. Each patient gave 7 to 9.5 milliliters of peripheral blood, collected in an EDTA anticoagulant tube. Ficoll Paque Plus density gradient separation was used to isolate PBMCs, and no additional T cell sorting was done. An Agilent 2100 Bioanalyzer and agarose gel were used to assess RNA quality, and a NanoDrop 2000 was used to measure RNA concentration. The V end gives up 5 bases and the J end 4 bases, leaving 7 bases in the junction not matched to a gene. Inclusive of the bounding cysteine and phenylalanine, the CDR3 is 14 residues long. This entry keeps only the CDR3 DNA: 42 bases, framed from base 1. From the germline V gene, CDR1 is KGHSY and CDR2 is FQNENV.

The data belong to a study of regulatory T cells in long-lasting Graves disease (dated by TCRdb to the early 2020s). Study-level background: Antithyroid drugs had been taken for less than 3 months by newly diagnosed Graves' disease patients. TCR sequencing covered some 13 persistent and 20 newly diagnosed Graves' disease patients, about 35 samples in total. Persistent Graves' disease patients were compared with newly diagnosed Graves' disease patients by peripheral blood TCR sequencing and RNA sequencing. The study was conducted in China and was registered as a clinical trial. The full study reports these points: Sequencing and analysis were limited to the TCR beta chain. The authors acknowledged the small sample size as a limitation that may reduce accuracy. Persistent Graves' disease patients showed lower TCR Shannon entropy and fewer highly expanded clones than newly diagnosed patients, suggesting clonal expansion. Only peripheral blood was studied, because thyroid tissue, the primary lesion, was inaccessible. A larger number of public clonotypes was shared among persistent patients (approximately 3,000) than among newly diagnosed patients (around 890). TRBV28, TRBJ1-2 and TRBJ2-5 were preferentially used in persistent disease, while TRBV20-1 and TRBJ2-1 were favored in newly diagnosed disease.

This same sample was also part of a study on T cells in Graves' hyperthyroidism and ophthalmopathy. The other study reports the following: Graves' hyperthyroidism was defined as stable when no progression to ophthalmopathy occurred over 18 months of follow-up. Hyperthyroidism patients were newly diagnosed, had a disease duration of under 2 months, and were aged 18 to 65 years. Exclusion was applied to patients with uncontrolled infections, other autoimmune diseases, pregnancy or lactation. Clinical symptoms, serum thyroxine and TRAb, thyroid ultrasound, and orbital computed tomography formed the basis for the diagnoses. The TCR CDR3 was subjected to a first round of RT-PCR using the HTBI primer set and the Qiagen OneStep RT-PCR kit. Most expanded thyroid clonotypes (frequency above 0.001) were also detected in blood, a finding suggesting that blood repertoires may reflect thyroid immune responses. A model built on a 13 V-J signature distinguished ophthalmopathy from stable hyperthyroidism, reaching about 89% sensitivity and approximately 83% specificity in cross-validation and 80%/75% in testing. In validation, the model predicted progression to ophthalmopathy a median of 6.5 months before onset, with approximately 70% sensitivity and roughly 79% specificity. TCR V-J signatures able to tell the groups apart were searched for in a discovery cohort of 90 to 100 patients, of whom over 40 had Graves' ophthalmopathy and around 58 had stable Graves' hyperthyroidism. Whether ophthalmopathy could be predicted prospectively was tested in an independent validation cohort made up of under 20 hyperthyroidism patients plus 17 patients who later progressed to ophthalmopathy. The 100 discovery patients were randomly split 7:3 into training and test sets. The study also compared thyroid tissue and blood T-cell repertoires from 5 to 7 Graves' hyperthyroidism patients. After blood sampling, hyperthyroidism patients were treated with methimazole at a starting dose of 30 mg daily, and ophthalmopathy patients were treated with high-dose intravenous methylprednisolone. A second multiplex PCR round built the libraries, followed by size selection and purification. Sequencing of the libraries was done on an Illumina HiSeq2000 using paired-end 100 bp reads. SOAPnuke was used to process the raw data, with reads discarded if the reads contained adapters or uncalled bases, had a mean Phred below 15, or lacked an exact constant-primer or identifier match. COPE v1.2.5 was used to merge the high-quality paired reads, and each unique nucleotide sequence was defined as a clonotype. Clonotypes were aligned to IMGT TRBV, TRBD and TRBJ reference segments using MiTCR v1.1. Only V-J combinations with frequency above 0.0001, covering roughly 99% of repertoires, were analysed. A TCS score was defined as the ratio between F50 (clonal expansion) and ExV (chaos), using BLOSUM62-based TCRdist between CDR3 peptides within each V-J. Welch's t-statistics and random forest reduced fewer than 550 V-J features to 10 to 15, which were used in a naive Bayes classifier (R e1071). No statistical method was used to fix the sample size in advance, and group allocation was not hidden from the investigators. The paper describes TCR Vbeta CDR3 sequencing of some 130 peripheral blood samples, made up of approximately 40 ophthalmopathy patients, around 78 hyperthyroidism patients and some 17 progressor patients.

This TCR came from a woman aged 18-30 years with Graves disease. Donor details come from another sample of the same person, matched by shared clones. Source: peripheral blood mononuclear cells (PBMCs), taken at new diagnosis, from a patient treated with antithyroid drugs. Here the chain combines TRBV16 and TRBJ1-1, and 7 bases in between align with TRBD1. The CDR3 region has the sequence CASSDRVSGTEAFF. The nucleotide sequence reads TGTGCCAGCAGCGACAGGGTCAGTGGCACTGAAGCTTTCTTT.